This paragraph reports one T cell receptor beta chain. Germline CDR1 reads SGDLS; CDR2 reads YYNGEE. The V and J ends lost 0 bases and 5 bases respectively, with 11 bases between them. The CDR3 has 14 residues. The sample belongs to a study of blood T cell repertoires in COVID-19. Profiled with immunoSEQ multiplex PCR; TCRdb holds only in-frame clones, not every one. Of fewer than 40,000 clones listed, around 86% are singletons. Sequencing input: peripheral blood. The receptor comes from a human donor in a cohort sampled during active COVID-19. J is TRBJ2-5 and V is TRBV9, with D maybe TRBD1 (6 bases). The DNA for the CDR3 is TGTGCCAGCAGCGTAGGACAGGAAGCGGAGACCCAGTACTTC. Residues: CASSVGQEAETQYF.